This T cell receptor (beta chain) was recorded in a study of blood T cells in healthy people across ages. Regarding the study as a whole: It was the long-lived donors that had more naive CD4+ cells and higher diversity than aged donors.

Sample-barcoded 5' priming and a J-beta primer mix drove a second PCR of 7 to 11 cycles. TCRdb re-derived calls from the 5' RACE reads in MiXCR, one entry per CDR3 protein. In the table there are around 2 million distinct CDR3 sequences, around 42% of which are singletons. This CDR3 has 14 residues. V shed 6 bases, J shed 4 bases, and the junction held 3 bases outside the gene matches. Germline V CDR1 and CDR2: MNHEY, SVGEGT. This clonotype was seen many times. Its antigen is currently unknown. This chain links TRBV6-2 or TRBV6-3 with TRBJ2-1; 10 bases match TRBD2. Sequenced input: blood. This TCR came from a human donor in good health. DNA for the CDR3: TGTGCCAGCAGCGCGACTAGCGGGTACAATGAGCAGTTCTTC. Amino acid sequence: CASSATSGYNEQFF.